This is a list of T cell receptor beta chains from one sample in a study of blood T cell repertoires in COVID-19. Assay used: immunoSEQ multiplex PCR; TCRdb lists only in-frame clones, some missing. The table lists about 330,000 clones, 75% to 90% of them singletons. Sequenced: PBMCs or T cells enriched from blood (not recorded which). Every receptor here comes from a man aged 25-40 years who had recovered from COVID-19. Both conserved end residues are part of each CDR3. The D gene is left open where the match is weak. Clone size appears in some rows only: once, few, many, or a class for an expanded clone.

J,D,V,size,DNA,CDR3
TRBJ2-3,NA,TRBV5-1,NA,TGCGCCAGCAGCCCCGGGGTACAGGGAACAGATACGCAGTATTTT,CASSPGVQGTDTQYF
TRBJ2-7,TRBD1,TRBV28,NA,TGTGCCAGCACCACAGACAGGGGCTGGGGTTTCTACGAGCAGTACTTC,CASTTDRGWGFYEQYF
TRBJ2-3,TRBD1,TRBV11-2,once,TGTGCCAGCAGCTTAGGGGACAGGGTCGCAGATACGCAGTATTTT,CASSLGDRVADTQYF
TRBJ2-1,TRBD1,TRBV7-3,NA,TGTGCCAGCAGCCCGGACAGGGGAAGACTCAATGAGCAGTTCTTC,CASSPDRGRLNEQFF
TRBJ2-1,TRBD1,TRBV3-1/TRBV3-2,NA,TGTGCCAGCAGCCAAGAGGCAGGGGGCTACAATGAGCAGTTCTTC,CASSQEAGGYNEQFF
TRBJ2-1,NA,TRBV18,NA,TGTGCCAGCTCACCACCGCAGGGGTCTGGCAATGAGCAGTTCTTC,CASSPPQGSGNEQFF
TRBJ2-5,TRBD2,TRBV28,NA,TGTGCCAGCACCCTTGGGGGGGGTCAAGAGACCCAGTACTTC,CASTLGGGQETQYF
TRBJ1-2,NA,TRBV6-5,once,TGTGCCGGCAGAAATCACAGGGCTGCGGACTATGGCTACACCTTC,CAGRNHRAADYGYTF
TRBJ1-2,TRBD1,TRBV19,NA,TGTGCCAGTAGTATCGGTGGACAGGGGTATGGCTACACCTTC,CASSIGGQGYGYTF
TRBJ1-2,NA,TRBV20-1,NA,TGCAGTGCTAGACCGCAGTATGGCTACACCTTC,CSARPQYGYTF
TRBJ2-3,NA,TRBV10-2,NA,TGCGCCAGCAGTGCGCAGGGGCTGACAGATACGCAGTATTTT,CASSAQGLTDTQYF
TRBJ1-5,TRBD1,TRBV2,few,TGTGCCAGCAGCCCTCGGGACAGCCTAGATCAGCCCCAGCATTTT,CASSPRDSLDQPQHF
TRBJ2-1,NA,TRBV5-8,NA,TGTGCCAGCAGCTTTACCCCCCCTAACAATGAGCAGTTCTTC,CASSFTPPNNEQFF
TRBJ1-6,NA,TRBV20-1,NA,TGCAGTGCTAGTAGCTCTCAGGGTTATTCACCCCTCCACTTT,CSASSSQGYSPLHF
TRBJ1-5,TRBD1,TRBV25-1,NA,TGTGCCAGCAGTGAGGGACAGGGGGCCAATCAGCCCCAGCATTTT,CASSEGQGANQPQHF